The 9 T cell receptor beta chains below come from one sample, sequenced in a study of blood T cell repertoires in COVID-19. The repertoire was sequenced with immunoSEQ multiplex PCR; TCRdb's copy has only in-frame clones and lacks some. In the table there are 75,000 to 90,000 clones, 86% of which are singletons. The sequenced sample was peripheral blood. The receptor set was obtained from a man aged 45-65 years with active COVID-19.

This clone was seen just once. The chain links TRBV21-1 to TRBJ2-7; TRBD2 is the table's D call, not checked against the DNA. TRBV21-1 is a documented pseudogene. CDR3 length: 14 residues. The chain's CDR3 is CASSRLAGAGEQYF. In DNA, the CDR3 is TGTGCCAGCAGCCGACTAGCGGGAGCTGGCGAGCAGTACTTC.

CDR3 amino acids: CASSFQGNTEAFF. DNA for the CDR3: TGTGCCAGCAGTTTTCAGGGAAACACTGAAGCTTTCTTT. This rearrangement joins TRBV6-5 to TRBJ1-1, with D perhaps matching TRBD1 (5 bases). Germline CDR1 is MNHEY and CDR2 is SVGAGI. This CDR3 spans 13 amino acids. Between the trimmed V and J ends, which lost 4 bases and 2 bases, there was a span of 8 bases.

The J gene is TRBJ1-2, the V gene TRBV7-9; TRBD1 agrees at 7 bases. Germline V lookup: CDR1 SEHNR, CDR2 FQNEAQ (reference sequence). This CDR3 comprises 16 residues. V shed 1 base and J 8 bases; nucleotides not matched to a gene: 13. CDR3 sequence (DNA): TGTGCCAGCAGCTTAGGGTCAGGGGGTGGTGCCAGAGGCTACACCTTC. Protein: CASSLGSGGGARGYTF.

The J gene is TRBJ1-5, the V gene TRBV6-5; 12 bases are shared with TRBD1. Per germline, CDR1 MNHEY and CDR2 SVGAGI. V lost 6 bases to trimming and J lost 6 bases; unmatched junction nucleotides: 6. The CDR3 length is 15 residues. DNA of the CDR3: TGTGCCAGCAGGGGGGGACAGGGGGCTTCTCAGCCCCAGCATTTT. The encoded protein is CASRGGQGASQPQHF.

The chain couples TRBV27 to TRBJ2-7; TRBD1 agrees at 8 bases. V lost 3 bases and J lost 3; bases outside the gene matches: 7. The CDR3 runs to 15 residues. Germline assignment: CDR1 MNHEY and CDR2 SMNVEV (reference sequence). The CDR3 sequence is CASSFTGGVYYEQYF. The CDR3 DNA sequence: TGTGCCAGCAGTTTTACAGGGGGAGTATACTACGAGCAGTACTTC.

The chain couples TRBV3-1 (or the pseudogene TRBV3-2) to TRBJ1-2; 9 bases align to TRBD1. V dropped 2 bases and J dropped 4; count of bases not matched to a gene: 8. The CDR3 covers 16 residues. Germline CDR1 is LGHDT and CDR2 is YNNKEL (reference sequence). The CDR3 region is CASSQRAGTGSYGYTF. The DNA of the CDR3 is TGTGCCAGCAGCCAAAGGGCCGGGACAGGGTCCTATGGCTACACCTTC.

On this clone itself: The sample has other DNA sequences that encode this CDR3 too. The rearrangement links TRBV7-2 to TRBJ2-7; D not certain. Per the germline V gene, CDR1 is SGHTA and CDR2 is FQGNSA. The germline V and J ends were trimmed by 5 bases and 4 bases, with 6 bases remaining between them. The CDR3 is 11 residues long. In nucleotides, the CDR3 is TGTGCCAGCAGCCCTAAATACGAGCAGTACTTC. It is translated as CASSPKYEQYF.

The chain joins TRBV27 to TRBJ1-5; D gene uncertain. From germline, CDR1 is MNHEY and CDR2 SMNVEV (reference sequence). This CDR3 has 16 amino acids. Trimming cost V 7 bases and J 4 bases, with 20 bases left between them. DNA of the CDR3: TGTGCCAGCACCACTTTCTTAGAGGGAGGTAATCAGCCCCAGCATTTT. This translates into CASTTFLEGGNQPQHF.

Only one count was recorded for this clone. V and J are TRBV4-3 and TRBJ1-3; D gene uncertain. V gave up 4 bases and J gave up 0 bases, with 16 bases separating them. CDR3 length equals 17 residues. Per the germline V gene, CDR1 is LGHNA and CDR2 is YSLEER. This CDR3 is CASSLRPPGSSGNTIYF. Here the CDR3 DNA reads TGCGCCAGCAGCCTAAGGCCCCCGGGGAGCTCTGGAAACACCATATATTTT.